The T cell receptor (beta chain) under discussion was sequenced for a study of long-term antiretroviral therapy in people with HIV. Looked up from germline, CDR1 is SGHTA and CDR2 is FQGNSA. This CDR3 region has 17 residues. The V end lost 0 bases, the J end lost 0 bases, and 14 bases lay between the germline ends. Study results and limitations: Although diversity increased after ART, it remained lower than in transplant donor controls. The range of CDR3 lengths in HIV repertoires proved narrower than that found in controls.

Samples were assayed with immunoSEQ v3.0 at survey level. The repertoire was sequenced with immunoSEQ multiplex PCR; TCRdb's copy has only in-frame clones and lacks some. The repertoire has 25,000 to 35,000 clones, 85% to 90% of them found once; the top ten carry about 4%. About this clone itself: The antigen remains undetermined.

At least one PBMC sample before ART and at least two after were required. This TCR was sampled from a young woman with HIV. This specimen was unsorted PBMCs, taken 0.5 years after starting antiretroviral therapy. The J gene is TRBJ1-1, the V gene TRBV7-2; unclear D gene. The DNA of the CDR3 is TGTGCCAGCAGCTTAGCGAGACGGACGACCCTGAACACTGAAGCTTTCTTT. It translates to CASSLARRTTLNTEAFF. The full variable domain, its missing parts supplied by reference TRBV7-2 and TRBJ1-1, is GAGVSQSPSNKVTEKGKDVELRCDPISGHTALYWYRQSLGQGLEFLIYFQGNSAPDKSGLPSDRFSAERTGGSVSTLTIQRTQQEDSAVYLCASSLARRTTLNTEAFFGQGTRLTVV.